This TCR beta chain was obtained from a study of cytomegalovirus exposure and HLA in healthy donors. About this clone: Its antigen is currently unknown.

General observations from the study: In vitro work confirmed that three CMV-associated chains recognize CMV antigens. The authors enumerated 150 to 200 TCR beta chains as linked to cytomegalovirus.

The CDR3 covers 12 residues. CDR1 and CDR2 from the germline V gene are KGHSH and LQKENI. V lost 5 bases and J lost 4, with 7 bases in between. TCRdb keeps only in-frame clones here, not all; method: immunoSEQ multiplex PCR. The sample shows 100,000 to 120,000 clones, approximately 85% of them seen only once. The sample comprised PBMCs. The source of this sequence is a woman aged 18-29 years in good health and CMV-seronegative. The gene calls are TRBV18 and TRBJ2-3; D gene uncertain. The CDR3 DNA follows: TGTGCCAGCTCATACCCGGCAGATACGCAGTATTTT. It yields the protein CASSYPADTQYF. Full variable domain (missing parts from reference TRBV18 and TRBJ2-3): NAGVMQNPRHLVRRRGQEARLRCSPMKGHSHVYWYRQLPEEGLKFMVYLQKENIIDESGMPKERFSAEFPKEGPSILRIQQVVRGDSAAYFCASSYPADTQYFGPGTRLTVL.